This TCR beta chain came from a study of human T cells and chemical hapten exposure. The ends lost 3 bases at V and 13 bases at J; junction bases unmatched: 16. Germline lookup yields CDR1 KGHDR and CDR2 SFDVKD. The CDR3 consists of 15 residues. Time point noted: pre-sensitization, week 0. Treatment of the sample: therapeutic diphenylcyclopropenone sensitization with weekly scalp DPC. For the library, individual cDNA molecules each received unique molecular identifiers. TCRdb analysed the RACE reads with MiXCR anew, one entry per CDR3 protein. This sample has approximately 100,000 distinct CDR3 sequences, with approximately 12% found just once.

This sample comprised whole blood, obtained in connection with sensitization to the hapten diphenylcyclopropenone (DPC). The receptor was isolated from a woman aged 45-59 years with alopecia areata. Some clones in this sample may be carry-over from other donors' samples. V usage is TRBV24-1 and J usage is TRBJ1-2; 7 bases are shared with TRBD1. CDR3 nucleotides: TGTGCCACCAGTGATGGCGGGACAGACCTTTTCGGGTCCACCTTC. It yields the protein CATSDGGTDLFGSTF.